This is a list of T cell receptor beta chains from one sample in a study of T cell changes during pregnancy in multiple sclerosis. Libraries were prepared by immunoSEQ multiplex PCR; TCRdb keeps only in-frame clonotypes and omits some of them. The sample lists some 140,000 clones; around 97% were seen once. The sample consisted of peripheral blood, taken after pregnancy. Every receptor here comes from a female donor with multiple sclerosis, enrolled in a pregnancy study. The CDR3 runs from the conserved cysteine through the conserved F or W. Fields, in order: D gene, J gene, CDR3 length, clone size, V gene, CDR3 DNA, CDR3 protein. D genes are given only for firm matches. Rows give clone size only sometimes, using once, few, many, or a class for an expanded clone.

TRBD2 TRBJ2-7 18 once TRBV9 TGTGCCAGCAGCTCCCGAGGGATTTCTAGCGGGAGTGGATACGAGCAGTACTTC CASSSRGISSGSGYEQYF
TRBD1 TRBJ1-5 17 NA TRBV28 TGTGCCAGCAGCAGAGAAGGGACAGGGGTGAGCAATCAGCCCCAGCATTTT CASSREGTGVSNQPQHF
NA TRBJ1-1 14 NA TRBV19 TGTGCCAGTAGTATCGGGGGGCCGGTCACTGAAGCTTTCTTT CASSIGGPVTEAFF
NA TRBJ2-7 13 once TRBV27 TGTGCCAGCAGTTTATCTCGGGGAAACGAGCAGTACTTC CASSLSRGNEQYF
NA TRBJ2-7 13 NA TRBV29-1 TGCAGCGTTTTAGCGGAAAGCTCCTACGAGCAGTACTTC CSVLAESSYEQYF
NA TRBJ2-7 13 once TRBV5-4 TGTGCCAGCAGCTTTTCTCCTCTTGACGAGCAGTACTTC CASSFSPLDEQYF
NA TRBJ2-1 12 NA TRBV5-1 TGCGCCAGCAGCCGGAGTGGTAATGAGCAGTTCTTC CASSRSGNEQFF
NA TRBJ1-4 17 NA TRBV19 TGTGCCAGTAGTATTCGGACAGTCCTTGCAACTAATGAAAAACTGTTTTTT CASSIRTVLATNEKLFF
NA TRBJ2-4 16 NA TRBV4-1 TGCGCCAGCAGCCAAGGCTCCACAGGGCAGGCGGACATTCAGTACTTC CASSQGSTGQADIQYF
TRBD1 TRBJ2-1 17 NA TRBV5-3 TGTGCCAGAAGCCTTGTCGTACAGGGGGCTCCGTTCAATGAGCAGTTCTTC CARSLVVQGAPFNEQFF
TRBD1 TRBJ2-7 17 NA TRBV11-2 TGTGCCAGCAGCTTAGATTTTAGTGGGACAGGTCTCTACGAGCAGTACTTC CASSLDFSGTGLYEQYF
NA TRBJ1-2 14 NA TRBV28 TGTGCCAGCAGTTCCGGACATCGTTTGCATGGCTACACCTTC CASSSGHRLHGYTF
TRBD1 TRBJ2-1 16 NA TRBV7-2 TGTGCCAGCAGCTTATCCGGGGACAGGGTCTTAGGTGAGCAGTTCTTC CASSLSGDRVLGEQFF
TRBD2 TRBJ2-1 18 NA TRBV4-2 TGTGCCAGCAGCCAAGAGGGGGGAGCGGGGAGCTCCTACAATGAGCAGTTCTTC CASSQEGGAGSSYNEQFF
TRBD1 TRBJ1-4 16 NA TRBV7-2 TGTGCCAGCAGCTTGGCCGGGACAGCAACTAATGAAAAACTGTTTTTT CASSLAGTATNEKLFF
NA TRBJ1-2 14 NA TRBV4-3 TGCGCCAGCAGCCAAGAGGTGGCAGGCTATGGCTACACCTTC CASSQEVAGYGYTF
TRBD1 TRBJ2-5 14 once TRBV9 TGTGCCAGCAGCGTGGGGACAGGACAAGAGACCCAGTACTTC CASSVGTGQETQYF
NA TRBJ2-7 15 NA TRBV28 TGTGCCAGCACTCGGAGGGGGGGGCTGAACTACGAGCAGTACTTC CASTRRGGLNYEQYF
NA TRBJ2-7 15 NA TRBV18 TGTGCCAGCTCACATCCCGCCCAAACTAGAGGCGAGCAGTACTTC CASSHPAQTRGEQYF
NA TRBJ2-2 12 once TRBV7-2 TGTGCCAGCAGCTTATCTACCGGGGAGCTGTTTTTT CASSLSTGELFF
TRBD1 TRBJ1-1 13 NA TRBV18 TGTGCCAGCTCACCAAAACAGGGGTCTGAAGCTTTCTTT CASSPKQGSEAFF
TRBD2 TRBJ2-7 20 NA TRBV7-6 TGTGCCAGCAGCCCCACACCCGGGACTAGCGGGAGAAAGTCCCACTACGAGCAGTACTTC CASSPTPGTSGRKSHYEQYF
TRBD1 TRBJ2-3 16 NA TRBV27 TGTGCCAGCAGTTTTTTCCGGGACAGGGGCACAGATACGCAGTATTTT CASSFFRDRGTDTQYF
NA TRBJ1-3 18 NA TRBV4-1 TGCGCCAGCAGCAACTTTGTCTGGTTCCGGGAGGGTGGAAACACCATATATTTT CASSNFVWFREGGNTIYF
TRBD2 TRBJ2-1 14 NA TRBV28 TGTGCCAGCAGTTTATCAAGCGGGGGAAATGAGCAGTTCTTC CASSLSSGGNEQFF
NA TRBJ2-1 15 NA TRBV7-7 TGTGCTAGCAGCCCGAGTCTCAGGATTTTCAATGAGCAGTTCTTC CASSPSLRIFNEQFF
NA TRBJ1-2 12 NA TRBV30 TGTGCCTGGAGTGTATCGAGCTATGGCTACACCTTC CAWSVSSYGYTF
NA TRBJ1-1 13 NA TRBV5-1 TGCGCCAGCACCCTGGATGGGCTGACTGAAGCTTTCTTT CASTLDGLTEAFF
NA TRBJ2-7 11 NA TRBV25-1 TGTGCCAGCAGTGATTACTACGAGCAGTACTTC CASSDYYEQYF
TRBD2 TRBJ2-1 15 NA TRBV19 TGTGCCAGTAGTATTCGGACTAGCGGGAGGAGAGAGCAGTTCTTC CASSIRTSGRREQFF
NA TRBJ2-5 14 NA TRBV5-1 TGCGCCAGCAGCTTGGAGGCAGGGAAAGAGACCCAGTACTTC CASSLEAGKETQYF
TRBD1 TRBJ2-5 15 NA TRBV7-9 TGTGCCAGCAGCAAAGGACAGGGGAGTGTGGAGACCCAGTACTTC CASSKGQGSVETQYF
NA TRBJ1-1 13 NA TRBV18 TGTGCCAGCTCACCGGGCAGGAACACTGAAGCTTTCTTT CASSPGRNTEAFF
NA TRBJ1-1 13 NA TRBV7-2 TGTGCCAGCAGCTTAGGGGCCTGGGCTGAAGCTTTCTTT CASSLGAWAEAFF
TRBD2 TRBJ2-5 13 NA TRBV2 TGTGCCAGCCTGAGGACTAGCGGAGAGACCCAGTACTTC CASLRTSGETQYF
TRBD2 TRBJ2-3 16 NA TRBV7-9 TGTGCCAGCAGCTTAGAGGGCGGGAGGGGGACAGATACGCAGTATTTT CASSLEGGRGTDTQYF
NA TRBJ1-2 14 NA TRBV28 TGTGCCAGCAGTTTACGCCAGGTTTTCTATGGCTACACCTTC CASSLRQVFYGYTF
TRBD1 TRBJ2-2 15 NA TRBV4-3 TGCGCCAGCAGCTTGCGGACAGGGGGCACCGGGGAGCTGTTTTTT CASSLRTGGTGELFF
NA TRBJ2-1 13 NA TRBV6-4 TGTGCCAGCAGTGACCGAGCGGAGGATGAGCAGTTCTTC CASSDRAEDEQFF
NA TRBJ1-5 12 NA TRBV28 TGTGCCAGCGGGCCTAGCAATCAGCCCCAGCATTTT CASGPSNQPQHF
NA TRBJ2-7 16 NA TRBV10-3 TGTGCCATCAGTGAGCCCCTAGCTAGGGATAAGCACGAGCAGTACTTC CAISEPLARDKHEQYF
TRBD1 TRBJ1-3 14 once TRBV19 TGTGCCAGTACCACGACAGGGGCTGGAAACACCATATATTTT CASTTTGAGNTIYF
NA TRBJ2-4 15 NA TRBV11-2 TGTGCCAGCAGCGACAGGTTCGTCTCAGAAAACATTCAGTACTTC CASSDRFVSENIQYF
TRBD2 TRBJ2-3 16 NA TRBV7-9 TGTGCCAGCAGCTTGGGCCTAGCGGGGATCACAGATACGCAGTATTTT CASSLGLAGITDTQYF
TRBD1 TRBJ2-5 15 NA TRBV4-2 TGTGCCAGCAGCCAAGAAAGGACAGGGCGGGAGACCCAGTACTTC CASSQERTGRETQYF
NA TRBJ1-6 15 NA TRBV6-5 TGTGCCAGCAACTTGGCGGGGGATAGGAGTTCACCCCTCCACTTT CASNLAGDRSSPLHF
TRBD2 TRBJ2-3 17 NA TRBV5-4 TGTGCCAGCAACCGCCCTCGGGGACTAGCGTGGACAGATACGCAGTATTTT CASNRPRGLAWTDTQYF
NA TRBJ2-2 12 NA TRBV2 TGTGCCAGGCAACTAAACACCGGGGAGCTGTTTTTT CARQLNTGELFF
TRBD2 TRBJ2-5 18 NA TRBV9 TGTGCCAGCAGCCCCCTAGCGGGAGGAACCTATAACCAAGAGACCCAGTACTTC CASSPLAGGTYNQETQYF
TRBD1 TRBJ2-5 15 NA TRBV5-1 TGCGCCAGCAGCTTGGGAGGAACAGGGGACGAGACCCAGTACTTC CASSLGGTGDETQYF
TRBD1 TRBJ2-6 18 NA TRBV4-1 TGCGCCAGCAGCCAAGAGCCGGGACAGGGGGCTGGGGCCAACGTCCTGACTTTC CASSQEPGQGAGANVLTF
NA TRBJ1-1 14 NA TRBV4-1 TGCGCCAGCAGCCAAATATCGAGGGACACTGAAGCTTTCTTT CASSQISRDTEAFF
NA TRBJ2-7 13 NA TRBV5-6 TGTGCCAGCAGCTTGACAGGGTCAGGGGAGCAGTACTTC CASSLTGSGEQYF
NA TRBJ2-1 17 NA TRBV4-2 TGTGCCAGCAGCCTTGCGCTCCAAGGGGCCTCCTACAATGAGCAGTTCTTC CASSLALQGASYNEQFF
TRBD2 TRBJ2-3 18 NA TRBV30 TGTGCCTGGAGTAGTATAGGTTGGAGCGGGAGTTCGACAGATACGCAGTATTTT CAWSSIGWSGSSTDTQYF